What follows describes a single T cell receptor beta chain. With V trimmed by 1 base and J by 5 bases, 3 bases remained unmatched. The CDR3 runs 16 residues. From germline, CDR1 is SGHNT and CDR2 YYREEE (reference sequence). Repertoires were generated with immunoSEQ multiplex PCR, while TCRdb's copy carries only in-frame clones and drops some. The table has millions of clones, around nine tenths seen once; the top ten hold roughly 0.15%. This sample was included in a study of shared clonotypes between healthy human individuals. The sequenced sample was naive CD4+ T cells sorted from blood. This sample's subset: CD45RA+ positively selected. The receptor was isolated from a man younger than 35 in good health. V usage is TRBV5-4 and J usage is TRBJ1-6; TRBD1 aligns across 10 bases. The CDR3 nucleotides read TGTGCCAGCAGCTTGTGGGGGACAGGGGATAATTCACCCCTCCACTTT. Amino acid sequence: CASSLWGTGDNSPLHF. The full variable domain, in which reference TRBV5-4 and TRBJ1-6 provide the parts outside the CDR3, is ETGVTQSPTHLIKTRGQQVTLRCSSQSGHNTVSWYQQALGQGPQFIFQYYREEENGRGNFPPRFSGLQFPNYSSELNVNALELDDSALYLCASSLWGTGDNSPLHFGNGTRLTVT.